The clone carrying this TCR beta chain was recorded a few times. Its antigen remains unidentified. The data originate from a study of cytomegalovirus exposure and HLA in healthy donors. Overall study results and limits: Later analysis identified about 17,000 TCR beta sequences associated with HLA alleles, using a false discovery rate threshold of 0.05.

The ends were cut back, 1 base at V and 2 bases at J, with 12 bases in the middle. Germline CDR1 reads SGHNT; CDR2 reads YYREEE (reference sequence). The CDR3 length is 16 residues. The PCR made use of 60 Vbeta and 13 Jbeta primers. Source study methods: Roughly 11 million shared chains were among the approximately 82 million unique TCR beta chains that a later analysis counted. The data were produced by immunoSEQ multiplex PCR, yet TCRdb's version contains in-frame clones alone and is incomplete. D and trimming come from the DNA, and the V and J calls and clone size come from that table. The top ten clones hold 10% to 15% of a sample with more than 95,000 clones, 77% of them seen once.

This chain joins TRBV5-4 and TRBJ1-4, with D possibly being TRBD1 (6 bases). The TCR comes from a woman aged 40-49 years in good health and CMV-seropositive. The sample comprised PBMCs. The CDR3 bases are TGTGCCAGCAGCTTGAGAACAGGGCAGACTAATGAAAAACTGTTTTTT. This translates into CASSLRTGQTNEKLFF.